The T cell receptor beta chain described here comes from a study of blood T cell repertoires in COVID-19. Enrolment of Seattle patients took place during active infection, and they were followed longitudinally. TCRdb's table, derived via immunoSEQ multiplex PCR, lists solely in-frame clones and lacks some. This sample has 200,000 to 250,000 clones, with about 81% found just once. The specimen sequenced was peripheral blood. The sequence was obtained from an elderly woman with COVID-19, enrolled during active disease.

The DNA for the CDR3 is TGCGCCAGCAGACAAAGAGCGACCCTGGACAGGAACTCCTACGAGCAGTACTTC. Amino acids: CASRQRATLDRNSYEQYF. V is TRBV4-1 and J is TRBJ2-7; TRBD1 matches at 7 bases. V shed 6 bases and J 0 bases; nucleotides not matched to a gene: 17. The CDR3 has 18 amino acids. Germline CDR1 is MGHRA and CDR2 is YSYEKL.